These 27 T cell receptor beta chains came from one sample sequenced in a study of glioma-infiltrating T cells. Using RNA template, CDR3s of TCR alpha and beta were amplified with iRepertoire arm-PCR. TCRdb independently ran MiXCR on the multiplex PCR reads; one entry per CDR3 protein. The sample includes fewer than 200,000 distinct CDR3 sequences, about 31% of them seen just once. The sequenced sample consisted of glioma tissue, nonneoplastic brain tissue, or PBMCs (not recorded which). The origin of the receptors is a human donor with low-grade glioma or glioblastoma, undergoing nonglioma brain surgery, or in good health (not recorded which).

This clonotype occurred many times. The V gene is TRBV24-1, the J gene TRBJ2-3, with 8 bases that match TRBD1. The germline V gene has CDR1 KGHDR and CDR2 SFDVKD. The CDR3 spans 16 residues. Losses at the gene ends were 2 bases for V and 6 bases for J; bases not matched to a gene: 9. For the CDR3, the DNA is TGTGCCACCAGTGATTCCACGCAGGGGGCTGGTGATACGCAGTATTTT. This sequence encodes CATSDSTQGAGDTQYF.

Ten or more counts support this clonotype. The chain carries TRBV29-1 and TRBJ1-1; D perhaps matches TRBD1 (5 bases). From germline, CDR1 is SQVTM and CDR2 ANQGSEA. Trimming stripped 2 bases from V and 5 bases from J, with 12 bases between. CDR3 length: 13 residues. CDR3 loop: CSVEFPWGTEAFF. The DNA for the CDR3 is TGCAGCGTTGAATTTCCTTGGGGGACTGAAGCTTTCTTT.

The gene calls are TRBV4-1 and TRBJ2-5; tentative D call: TRBD1 (5 bases). Trimming shortened V by 0 bases and J by 4 bases, and 6 bases separated the two germline ends. In germline, CDR1 is MGHRA, CDR2 YSYEKL. The CDR3 contains 13 residues. This CDR3 reads CASSQDQGETQYF. DNA of the CDR3: TGCGCCAGCAGCCAAGATCAGGGAGAGACCCAGTACTTC.

This clonotype was counted many times. The chain employs TRBV14 and TRBJ2-7, with D possibly called TRBD1 or TRBD2 (5 bases each). Between the trimmed V and J ends, which lost 3 bases and 5 bases, there was a span of 17 bases. The CDR3 extends over 15 amino acids. CDR1 SGHDN and CDR2 FVKESK come from the germline V gene. The CDR3 is CASSHSGPGGHEQYF. CDR3 nucleotides: TGTGCCAGCAGCCATTCGGGACCAGGCGGTCACGAGCAGTACTTC.

Comments on this clonotype: A much larger clonotype is one base distant, so this may be a read error. The V gene is TRBV10-3, the J gene TRBJ2-3, with 7 bases aligning to TRBD2. Germline V gene data show CDR1 as ENHRY and CDR2 as SYGVKD. This CDR3 is built from 14 residues. Trimming took 7 bases from V and 4 from J; bases not matched to a gene: 8. CDR3 coding DNA: TGTGCCATCACCGTAGCGGGCGGGGCAGATACGCAGTATTTT. Residues: CAITVAGGADTQYF.

The sample holds many counts of this clonotype. This chain connects TRBV7-2 to TRBJ2-1; 11 bases line up with TRBD2. The CDR3 is 15 residues long. The trim removed 4 bases at V and 6 bases at J, leaving 5 bases unmatched. Germline V lookup: CDR1 SGHTA, CDR2 FQGNSA. The CDR3 DNA follows: TGTGCCAGCAGCTCGACTAGCGGGGAGACCAATGAGCAGTTCTTC. Translated: CASSSTSGETNEQFF.

This clonotype was found many times. The chain uses TRBV12-3 or TRBV12-4 and TRBJ2-4; D unclear. The CDR3 is made up of 14 amino acids. V lost 0 bases and J lost 1, with 4 bases in between. The CDR3 protein is CASSLARAKNIQYF. The CDR3 region has the DNA TGTGCCAGCAGTTTAGCCAGGGCCAAAAACATTCAGTACTTC.

The J gene is TRBJ2-7, the V gene TRBV4-3; 12 bases fit TRBD2. CDR1 is LGHNA and CDR2 is YSLEER in the germline V gene. Trimming removed 0 bases from V and 2 bases from J; junction bases left unmatched: 5. The CDR3 contains 17 residues. CDR3 nucleotides: TGCGCCAGCAGCCAAGAGCTAGCGGGAGGGAACCCCTACGAGCAGTACTTC. Residues: CASSQELAGGNPYEQYF.

This clonotype has ten or more counts. This sequence joins TRBV20-1 and TRBJ2-3; D could derive from TRBD1 or TRBD2 (5 bases each). The V end lost 6 bases, the J end lost 5 bases, and 21 bases lay between the germline ends. The CDR3 spans 15 residues. Germline loops: CDR1 DFQATT, CDR2 SNEGSKA (reference sequence). For the CDR3, the DNA is TGCAGTGCCCTTCCGTGGCAGGGAGCAAGAGATACGCAGTATTTT. Translated: CSALPWQGARDTQYF.

This clonotype was found many times. The V gene is TRBV7-2, the J gene TRBJ2-3, with D hard to call. The V gene's germline CDR1 is SGHTA and CDR2 FQGNSA. V was pared by 7 bases and J by 2 bases, with 16 bases between. CDR3 size: 15 residues. CDR3 loop: CASTQQSHYTDTQYF. CDR3 nucleotide sequence: TGTGCCAGCACACAACAGTCCCACTACACAGATACGCAGTATTTT.

The CDR3 DNA follows: TGCGCCAGCAGCCAAGTCGGAGCGAATGAAAAACTGTTTTTT. Protein product: CASSQVGANEKLFF. This chain joins TRBV4-1 and TRBJ1-4; D uncertain. The CDR3 sequence is 14 residues long. The V gene lost 1 base and the J gene lost 5 bases, with 8 bases spanning the gap. The germline gives CDR1 MGHRA, CDR2 YSYEKL.

This clonotype has a count of ten or more. The rearrangement uses TRBV6-2 or TRBV6-3 and TRBJ1-5; D ambiguous. CDR1 and CDR2 (germline): MNHEY, SVGEGT. V was cut by 4 bases and J by 1 base, with 8 bases left in between. CDR3 length: 14 residues. CDR3 region: CASSFAGSNQPQHF. CDR3 in DNA: TGTGCCAGCAGTTTCGCAGGAAGCAATCAGCCCCAGCATTTT.

The table lists this clonotype with a few counts. The rearrangement links TRBV30 to TRBJ2-5; D possibly corresponds to TRBD2 (5 bases). Trimming stripped 5 bases from V and 4 bases from J, with 14 bases between. The CDR3 covers 13 residues. CDR1 is GTSNPN, CDR2 SVGIG, per germline (reference sequence). The CDR3 loop reads CAWDERGRETQYF. The DNA of the CDR3 is TGTGCCTGGGATGAACGAGGGAGAGAGACCCAGTACTTC. The full variable domain, in which reference TRBV30 and TRBJ2-5 provide the parts outside the CDR3, is SQTIHQWPATLVQPVGSPLSLECTVEGTSNPNLYWYRQAAGRGLQLLFYSVGIGQISSEVPQNLSASRPQDRQFILSSKKLLLSDSGFYLCAWDERGRETQYFGPGTRLLVL.

This clonotype was seen ten or more times. This CDR3 is CASSLGRGYRSYNEQFF. The CDR3 DNA reads TGTGCCAGCAGTTTAGGCAGGGGTTATAGGTCCTACAATGAGCAGTTCTTC. The V call is TRBV27, the J call TRBJ2-1, with a weak D call TRBD1 (6 bases). This CDR3 region has 17 residues. The V and J ends lost 2 bases and 1 base respectively, with 15 bases between them. The germline V gene encodes CDR1 MNHEY and CDR2 SMNVEV (reference sequence).

A note on this clonotype: A much more abundant neighbour one base away suggests this may be a read error. The rearrangement joins TRBV6-2 or TRBV6-3 to TRBJ2-6; D possibly uses TRBD1 or TRBD2 (5 bases each). Per germline, CDR1 MNHEY and CDR2 SVGEGT. The CDR3 is made up of 15 amino acids. CDR3 DNA sequence: TGTGCCAGCAGTTCCGCGGGCACTGGGGCCAACATCCTGACTTTC. Translating it yields CASSSAGTGANILTF.

This clonotype was observed at least ten times. The DNA for the CDR3 is TGTGCTAGTGGACCAACTAACGGAAACACCATATATTTT. It encodes CASGPTNGNTIYF. The chain is built from TRBV12-5 and TRBJ1-3, with D unclear. V was shortened by 6 bases and J by 4 bases, with 10 bases between the two germline ends. The germline CDR1 and CDR2 sequences are LGHNT and FRNRAP. This CDR3 is built from 13 residues.

This clonotype was recorded many times. The V gene is TRBV7-2, the J gene TRBJ2-3, with TRBD2 matching over 8 bases. Germline CDR1 is SGHTA and CDR2 is FQGNSA. V dropped 5 bases and J dropped 1; count of bases not matched to a gene: 8. The CDR3 is 16 amino acids. The CDR3 sequence is CASSHQSGRGTDTQYF. The CDR3 DNA sequence: TGTGCCAGCAGCCACCAGAGCGGGAGAGGCACAGATACGCAGTATTTT. Complete variable domain (other parts from reference TRBV7-2 and TRBJ2-3): GAGVSQSPSNKVTEKGKDVELRCDPISGHTALYWYRQSLGQGLEFLIYFQGNSAPDKSGLPSDRFSAERTGGSVSTLTIQRTQQEDSAVYLCASSHQSGRGTDTQYFGPGTRLTVL.

This chain connects TRBV7-2 to TRBJ1-4; D may be TRBD1 (6 bases). The CDR3 has 15 residues. The V and J ends lost 5 bases and 0 bases respectively, with 10 bases between them. The germline V gene encodes CDR1 SGHTA and CDR2 FQGNSA. The CDR3 loop is CASSGTGPTNEKLFF. CDR3 nucleotides: TGTGCCAGCAGCGGAACAGGGCCAACTAATGAAAAACTGTTTTTT. The full variable domain, with the rest looked up from reference TRBV7-2 and TRBJ1-4, is GAGVSQSPSNKVTEKGKDVELRCDPISGHTALYWYRQSLGQGLEFLIYFQGNSAPDKSGLPSDRFSAERTGGSVSTLTIQRTQQEDSAVYLCASSGTGPTNEKLFFGSGTQLSVL.

The rearrangement uses TRBV11-1 and TRBJ2-2; D is perhaps TRBD1 or TRBD2 (5 bases each). Germline V CDR1 and CDR2: SGHAT, FQDESV (reference sequence). Trimming removed 1 base at V and 4 bases at J, with 10 bases between. The CDR3 extends over 15 amino acids. In DNA form, the CDR3 reads TGTGCCAGCAGCTTAGGGGGGTTCAGCACCGGGGAGCTGTTTTTT. This translates into CASSLGGFSTGELFF.

J is TRBJ1-1 and V is TRBV27; no firm D call. The CDR3 loop spans 18 amino acids. Germline V gives CDR1 MNHEY, CDR2 SMNVEV (reference sequence). Trimming removed 3 bases at V and 6 bases at J, with 26 bases between. This chain's CDR3 is CASSFPPGWAGLVAEAFF. DNA for the CDR3: TGTGCCAGCAGTTTCCCTCCAGGATGGGCAGGCCTCGTCGCTGAAGCTTTCTTT.

V and J are TRBV10-3 and TRBJ2-5, with TRBD2 as a possible D gene (6 bases). V was trimmed by 11 bases and J by 3 bases, leaving 16 bases between them. From germline, CDR1 is ENHRY and CDR2 SYGVKD. CDR3 length: 13 amino acids. The CDR3 loop is CASRTTGEETQYF. The CDR3 DNA reads TGTGCCTCAAGGACGACGGGGGAAGAGACCCAGTACTTC.

There are many counts of this clonotype. The J gene is TRBJ2-3, the V gene TRBV6-6, with 8 nucleotides matching TRBD2. The trim removed 0 bases at V and 3 bases at J, leaving 11 bases unmatched. CDR3 length: 18 amino acids. Germline CDR1 reads MNHNY; CDR2 reads SVGAGI (reference sequence). Here the CDR3 reads CASSYSLAGMGETDTQYF. The DNA for the CDR3 is TGTGCCAGCAGTTACTCGTTAGCGGGAATGGGTGAGACAGATACGCAGTATTTT.

This clonotype was seen only a few times. The V and J genes are TRBV5-1 and TRBJ1-4; no firm D call. The germline V gene has CDR1 SGHRS and CDR2 YFSETQ. V was cut by 7 bases and J by 8 bases, with 21 bases left in between. The CDR3 is 15 residues long. Here the CDR3 DNA reads TGCGCCAGCGGGAAAACGGACCCCAGGAGGGAAAAACTGTTTTTT. Residues: CASGKTDPRREKLFF.

This clonotype was seen repeatedly, ten times or more. The V and J genes are TRBV20-1 and TRBJ1-1; D not certain. The ends were cut back, 3 bases at V and 8 bases at J, with 10 bases in the middle. The CDR3 spans 11 residues. The germline V gene encodes CDR1 DFQATT and CDR2 SNEGSKA (reference sequence). CDR3: CSARLDAEAFF. The CDR3, as DNA: TGCAGTGCTAGGCTCGATGCCGAAGCTTTCTTT.

This clonotype was detected ten times or more. The rearrangement links TRBV20-1 to TRBJ2-1; 7 nucleotides align to TRBD2. Unmatched junction bases numbered 9, after V lost 1 base and J lost 3 bases. The CDR3 is 16 amino acids. Germline CDR1 reads DFQATT; CDR2 reads SNEGSKA (reference sequence). In DNA form, the CDR3 reads TGCAGTGCTAGAGCATTGTTGGCGGGAGTCTACAATGAGCAGTTCTTC. Translating it yields CSARALLAGVYNEQFF.

The V call is TRBV4-1, the J call TRBJ2-7; TRBD2 matches 8 bases. The V gene's germline CDR1 is MGHRA and CDR2 YSYEKL. CDR3 size: 15 residues. Trimming at V came to 1 base and at J to 2 bases, leaving 4 bases not matched to a gene. CDR3 nucleotide sequence: TGCGCCAGCAGCCAAGGACTAGCGCCTCCCTACGAGCAGTACTTC. Protein sequence: CASSQGLAPPYEQYF.

The V call is TRBV9, the J call TRBJ2-6; D might be TRBD1 (6 bases). CDR3 length equals 17 residues. Germline V lookup: CDR1 SGDLS, CDR2 YYNGEE. Trimming stripped 0 bases from V and 0 bases from J, with 10 bases between. The CDR3 DNA reads TGTGCCAGCAGCGTAGGGGGGCCCTCCTCTGGGGCCAACGTCCTGACTTTC. Protein product: CASSVGGPSSGANVLTF.